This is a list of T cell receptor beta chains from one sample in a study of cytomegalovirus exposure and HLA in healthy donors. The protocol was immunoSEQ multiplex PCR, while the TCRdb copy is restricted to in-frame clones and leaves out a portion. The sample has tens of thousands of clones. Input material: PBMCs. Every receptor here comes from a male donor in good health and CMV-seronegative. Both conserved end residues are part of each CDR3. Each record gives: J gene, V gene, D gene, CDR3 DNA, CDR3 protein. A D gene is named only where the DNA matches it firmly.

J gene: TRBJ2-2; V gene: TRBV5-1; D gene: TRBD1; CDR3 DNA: TGCGCCAGCTCGGACAGGACGAACACCGGGGAGCTGTTTTTT; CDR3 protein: CASSDRTNTGELFF
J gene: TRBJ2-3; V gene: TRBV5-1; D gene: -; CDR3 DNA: TGCGCCAGCAGCAACTATGGGTCAGATACGCAGTATTTT; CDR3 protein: CASSNYGSDTQYF
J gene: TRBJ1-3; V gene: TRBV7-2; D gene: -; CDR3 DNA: TGTGCCAGCAGCTTATGGGGGCGAGGAAACACCATATATTTT; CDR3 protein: CASSLWGRGNTIYF
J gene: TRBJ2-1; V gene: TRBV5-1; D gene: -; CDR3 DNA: TGCGCCAGCAGCTTGTACCTCGGTGAGCAGTTCTTC; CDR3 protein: CASSLYLGEQFF
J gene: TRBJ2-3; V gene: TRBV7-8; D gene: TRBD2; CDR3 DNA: TGTGCCAGCAGTAAAATAGCGGGAGTGCCAACAGATACGCAGTATTTT; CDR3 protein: CASSKIAGVPTDTQYF
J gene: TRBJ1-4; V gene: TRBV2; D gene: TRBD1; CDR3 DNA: TGTGCCAGCAGGGGGACAGTTAATAATGAAAAACTGTTTTTT; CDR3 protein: CASRGTVNNEKLFF
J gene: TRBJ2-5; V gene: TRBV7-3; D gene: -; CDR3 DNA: TGTGCCAGCAGCTTATCCGGGACACCAAAAGAGACCCAGTACTTC; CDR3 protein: CASSLSGTPKETQYF
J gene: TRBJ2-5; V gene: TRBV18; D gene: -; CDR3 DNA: TGTGCCAGCAATCAGGGTTTCAAAGAGACCCAGTACTTC; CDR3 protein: CASNQGFKETQYF
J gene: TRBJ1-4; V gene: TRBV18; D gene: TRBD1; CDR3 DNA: TGTGCCAGCTCACCAATTCAGGGACAGCTAGAAAAACTGTTTTTT; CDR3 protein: CASSPIQGQLEKLFF
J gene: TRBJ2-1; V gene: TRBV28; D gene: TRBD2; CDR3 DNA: TGTGCCAGCCTCGTGGGGGGGGGAGGTACATACAATGAGCAGTTCTTC; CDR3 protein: CASLVGGGGTYNEQFF
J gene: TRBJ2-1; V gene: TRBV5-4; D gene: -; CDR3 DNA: TGTGCCAGCAGCACAAACAGATACAATGAGCAGTTCTTC; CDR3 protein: CASSTNRYNEQFF
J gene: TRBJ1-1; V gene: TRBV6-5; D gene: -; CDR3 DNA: TGTGCCAGCAGTTACGCTAGTGGGAACACTGAAGCTTTCTTT; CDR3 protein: CASSYASGNTEAFF
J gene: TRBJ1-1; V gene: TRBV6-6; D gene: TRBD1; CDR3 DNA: TGTGCCAGCAGCCTTGACAGGGGGTCTACTGAAGCTTTCTTT; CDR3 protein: CASSLDRGSTEAFF
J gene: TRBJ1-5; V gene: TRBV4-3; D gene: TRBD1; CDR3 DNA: TGCGCCAGCAGCCCTGGGACAGGGCTAGGTCAGCCCCAGCATTTT; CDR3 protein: CASSPGTGLGQPQHF
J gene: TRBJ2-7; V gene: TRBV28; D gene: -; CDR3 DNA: TGTGCCAGCACCCTTAGCGGTCCCTCCTACGAGCAGTACTTC; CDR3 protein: CASTLSGPSYEQYF
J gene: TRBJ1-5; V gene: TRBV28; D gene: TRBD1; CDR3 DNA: TGTGCCAGCAGACAACTAACAGGGGTCAACAATCAGCCCCAGCATTTT; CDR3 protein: CASRQLTGVNNQPQHF
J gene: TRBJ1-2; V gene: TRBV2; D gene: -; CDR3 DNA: TGTGCCAGCAGCCCAGGGCCAGGGAACCTCTATGGCTACACCTTC; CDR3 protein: CASSPGPGNLYGYTF
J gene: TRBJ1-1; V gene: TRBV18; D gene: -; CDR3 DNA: TGTGCCAGCTCACCACCGATACAGGGTTACGGCAGCACTGAAGCTTTCTTT; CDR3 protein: CASSPPIQGYGSTEAFF
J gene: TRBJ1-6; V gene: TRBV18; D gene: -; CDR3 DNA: TGTGCCAGCTCTCGCCAACCCCAGGGGTCGGCTAATTCACCCCTCCACTTT; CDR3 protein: CASSRQPQGSANSPLHF
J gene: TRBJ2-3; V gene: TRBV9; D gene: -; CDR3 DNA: TGTGCCAGCAGCGGGGGGGAGTGGAAGGGAGGCACAGATACGCAGTATTTT; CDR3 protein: CASSGGEWKGGTDTQYF
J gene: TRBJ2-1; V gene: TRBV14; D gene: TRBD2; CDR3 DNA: TGTGCCAGCAGCTTCGGGACTAGCGGGCACCTGCAGTTCTTC; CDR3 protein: CASSFGTSGHLQFF
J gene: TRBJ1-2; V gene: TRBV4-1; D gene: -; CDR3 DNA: TGCGCCAGCAGCCAAGATTGGGCCGGAGGGAATGGCTACACCTTC; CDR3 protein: CASSQDWAGGNGYTF
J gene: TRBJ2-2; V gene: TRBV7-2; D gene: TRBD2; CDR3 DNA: TGTGCCAGCAGCTTAGGTAGCGGGGGGGCCACCGGGGAGCTGTTTTTC; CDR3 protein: CASSLGSGGATGELFF
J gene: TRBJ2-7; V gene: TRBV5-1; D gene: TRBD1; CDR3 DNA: TGCGCCAGCAGCTTGGAGGGCCGGCAGGGGGACGAGCAGTACTTC; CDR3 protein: CASSLEGRQGDEQYF
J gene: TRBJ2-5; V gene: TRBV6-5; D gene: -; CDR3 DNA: TGTGCCAGCAGTCACGGGGGGACCCAGTACTTC; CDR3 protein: CASSHGGTQYF
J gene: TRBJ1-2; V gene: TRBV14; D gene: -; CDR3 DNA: TGTGCCAGCAGCCAAGGACTGCAGGGCTTCTATGGCTACACCTTC; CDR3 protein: CASSQGLQGFYGYTF
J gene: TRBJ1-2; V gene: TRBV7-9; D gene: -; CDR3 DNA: TGTGCCAGCAGCTTAGAACAGGATAACTATGGCTACACCTTC; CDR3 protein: CASSLEQDNYGYTF
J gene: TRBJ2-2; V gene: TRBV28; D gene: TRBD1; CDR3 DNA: TGTGCCAGCAGTGGACAGGGGGCAATCGGGGAGCTGTTTTTT; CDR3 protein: CASSGQGAIGELFF
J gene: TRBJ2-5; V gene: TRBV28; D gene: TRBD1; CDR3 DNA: TGTGCCAGCAGTTTGGACAGGGGGGGAGGCGAGACCCAGTACTTC; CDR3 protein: CASSLDRGGGETQYF
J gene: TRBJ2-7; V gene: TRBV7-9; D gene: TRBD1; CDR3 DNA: TGTGCCAGCAGCTTAGCGACAGGGGTTATATACGAGCAGTACTTC; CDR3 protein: CASSLATGVIYEQYF
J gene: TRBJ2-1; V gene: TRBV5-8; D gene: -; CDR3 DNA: TGTGCCAGCAGCTTGGGTCTTAGCTCCTACAATGAGCAGTTCTTC; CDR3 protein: CASSLGLSSYNEQFF
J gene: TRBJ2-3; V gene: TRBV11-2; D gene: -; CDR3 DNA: TGTGCCAGCAGCTTACTACGGGCAGATACGCAGTATTTT; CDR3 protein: CASSLLRADTQYF
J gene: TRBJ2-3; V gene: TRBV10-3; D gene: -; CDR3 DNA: TGTGCCATCAGTGACCTCTACAGGGGGCATCAGGCTAGCGGGGATACGCAGTATTTT; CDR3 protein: CAISDLYRGHQASGDTQYF
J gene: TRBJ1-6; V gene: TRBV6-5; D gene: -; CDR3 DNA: TGTGCCAGCAGTTCGGCGGACGGACGGGGTTCACCCCTACACTTT; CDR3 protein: CASSSADGRGSPLHF
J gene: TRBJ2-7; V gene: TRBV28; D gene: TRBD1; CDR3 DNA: TGTGCCAGCAGTTTCCCCAGGACAGGGGGGTCCTACGAGCAGTACTTC; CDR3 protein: CASSFPRTGGSYEQYF
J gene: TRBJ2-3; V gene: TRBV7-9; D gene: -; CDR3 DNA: TGTGCCAGCAGCTTAGCGCTTCTTGGGGGCGCTGCAGATACGCAGTATTTT; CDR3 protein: CASSLALLGGAADTQYF
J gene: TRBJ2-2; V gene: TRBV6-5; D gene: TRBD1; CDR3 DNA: TGTGCCAGTAGAGGACAGGGGCACACCGGGGAGCTGTTTTTT; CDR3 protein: CASRGQGHTGELFF
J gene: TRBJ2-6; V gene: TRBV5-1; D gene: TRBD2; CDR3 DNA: TGCGCCAGCAGCTCCACTAGCGGCCCCAGCTCTGGGGCCAACGTCCTGACTTTC; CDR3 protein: CASSSTSGPSSGANVLTF
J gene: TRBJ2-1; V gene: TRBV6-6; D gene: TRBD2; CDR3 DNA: TGTGCCAGCAGTTACGGGATGGCGGGGGGTGACAATGAGCAGTTCTTC; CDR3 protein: CASSYGMAGGDNEQFF
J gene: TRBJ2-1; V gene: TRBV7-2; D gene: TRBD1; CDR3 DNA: TGTGCCAGCAGCTTAGGGGGACAGGGAGCCACCTACAATGAGCAGTTCTTC; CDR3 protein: CASSLGGQGATYNEQFF
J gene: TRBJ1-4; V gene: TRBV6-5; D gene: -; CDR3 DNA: TGTGCCACCGGTCAACAGGGTGGATCCGAAAAACTGTTTTTT; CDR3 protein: CATGQQGGSEKLFF
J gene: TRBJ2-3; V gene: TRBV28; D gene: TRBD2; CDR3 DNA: TGTGCCAGCAGCCCAGGACTAGCGGGAGAAACAGATACGCAGTATTTT; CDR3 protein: CASSPGLAGETDTQYF
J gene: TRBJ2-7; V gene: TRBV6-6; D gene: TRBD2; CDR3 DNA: TGTGCCAGCAGCCGCGGGGGGGCCGATCCCCACGAGCAGTACTTC; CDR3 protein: CASSRGGADPHEQYF
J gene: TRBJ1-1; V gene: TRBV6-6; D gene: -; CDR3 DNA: TGTGCCAGCAGTTACTCGGGGGAGGGAGGAGCTGAAGCTTTCTTT; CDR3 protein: CASSYSGEGGAEAFF
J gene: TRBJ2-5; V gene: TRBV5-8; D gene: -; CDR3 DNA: TGTGCCAGCAGCTTGGGACTGCTCCAAGAGACCCAGTACTTC; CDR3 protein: CASSLGLLQETQYF
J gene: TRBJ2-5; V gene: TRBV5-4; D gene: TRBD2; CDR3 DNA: TGTGCCAGCAGCTTGGGGGGACTAGCGGGGGGCCTCCAAGAGACCCAGTACTTC; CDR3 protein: CASSLGGLAGGLQETQYF
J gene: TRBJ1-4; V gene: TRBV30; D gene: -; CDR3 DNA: TGTGCCTGGAGTCGGACGGGGGGATTCGGGGAAAAACTGTTTTTT; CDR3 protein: CAWSRTGGFGEKLFF
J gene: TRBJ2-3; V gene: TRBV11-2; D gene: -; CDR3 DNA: TGTGCCAGCAGCCAACAGGTTACTAGCACAGATACGCAGTATTTT; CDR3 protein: CASSQQVTSTDTQYF
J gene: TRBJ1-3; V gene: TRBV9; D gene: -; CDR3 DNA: TGTGCCAGCGGGAGTTCGGGCGGAAACACCATATATTTT; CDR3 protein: CASGSSGGNTIYF
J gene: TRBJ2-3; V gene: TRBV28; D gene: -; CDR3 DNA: TGTGCCAGCAGTAGGGGGGGGAGCACAGATACGCAGTATTTT; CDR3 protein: CASSRGGSTDTQYF
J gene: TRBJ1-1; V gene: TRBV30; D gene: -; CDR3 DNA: TGTGCCTGGAGTTACGGTCTCACTGAAGCTTTCTTT; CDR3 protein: CAWSYGLTEAFF
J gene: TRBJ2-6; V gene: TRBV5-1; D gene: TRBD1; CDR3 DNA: TGCGCCAGCAGCTCGCGGGGACAGGGGTTCGGGGCCAACGTCCTGACTTTC; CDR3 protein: CASSSRGQGFGANVLTF
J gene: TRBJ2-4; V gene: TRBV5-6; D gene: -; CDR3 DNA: TGTGCCAGCAGACAGCAGGGCCCCATTCAGTACTTC; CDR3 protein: CASRQQGPIQYF
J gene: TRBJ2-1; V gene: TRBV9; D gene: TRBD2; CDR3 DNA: TGTGCCAGCAATCTTGGGGGGGGAACGTACAACAATGAGCAGTTCTTC; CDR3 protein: CASNLGGGTYNNEQFF
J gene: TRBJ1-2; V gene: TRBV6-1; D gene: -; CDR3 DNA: TGTGCCAGCAGAGAAGGGACAACGCGCTATGGCTACACCTTC; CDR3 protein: CASREGTTRYGYTF
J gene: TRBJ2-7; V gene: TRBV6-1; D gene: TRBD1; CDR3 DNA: TGTGCCAGCAGGGGCGGACAGGGAGACGCCTACGAGCAGTACTTC; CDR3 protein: CASRGGQGDAYEQYF
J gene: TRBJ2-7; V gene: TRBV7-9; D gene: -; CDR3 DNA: TGTGCCTCCCGGAAGGGCGGGAATGCCTACGAGCAGTACTTC; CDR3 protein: CASRKGGNAYEQYF